This T cell receptor beta chain was identified during a study of cytomegalovirus exposure and HLA in healthy donors. In germline, CDR1 is GTSNPN, CDR2 SVGIG (reference sequence). Between the trimmed V and J ends, which lost 3 bases and 0 bases, there was a span of 21 bases. The CDR3 extends over 18 amino acids. The method was immunoSEQ multiplex PCR; TCRdb's version includes in-frame clones alone and lacks a portion of them. In the table there are over 150,000 clones, around nine tenths of which are singletons. The chain combines TRBV30 with TRBJ1-5; D is perhaps TRBD1 (5 bases). The sequence was collected from a man aged 18-30 years in good health and CMV-seropositive. Sequencing input: PBMCs. The CDR3, as DNA: TGTGCCTGGAGCACCCGCGGGAGGGGACCATATAGCAATCAGCCCCAGCATTTT. This codes for CAWSTRGRGPYSNQPQHF.